This TCR beta chain comes out of a study of blood T cells in healthy people across ages. Findings of the study overall: Naive and antigen-experienced cells could not be conclusively compared, given unsorted PBMCs. As naive T cell percentage varied, TCR beta diversity correlated strongly with it. Roughly linearly, TCR beta diversity per million T cells fell as age increased.

Concerning this clonotype itself: Its antigen is still unknown.

Germline lookup yields CDR1 SGHKS and CDR2 YYEKEE (reference sequence). CDR3 length: 15 residues. V dropped 2 bases and J dropped 1; count of bases not matched to a gene: 3. Isolating PBMCs gave at least 6 million of these cells per sample. Primed by a sample-barcoded 5' primer and a J-beta primer mix, a second PCR proceeded for 7 to 11 cycles. TCRdb processed the 5' RACE reads anew with MiXCR; each CDR3 protein has one entry. The sample includes roughly 1,500,000 distinct CDR3 sequences, roughly 30% of them seen just once. Specimen: blood. This chain links TRBV5-5 with TRBJ2-1, with TRBD2 matching over 7 bases. The source is a woman in her 30s in good health. The CDR3, as DNA: TGTGCCAGCAGCTTCCGCGGGAGATCCTACAATGAGCAGTTCTTC. This sequence encodes CASSFRGRSYNEQFF.